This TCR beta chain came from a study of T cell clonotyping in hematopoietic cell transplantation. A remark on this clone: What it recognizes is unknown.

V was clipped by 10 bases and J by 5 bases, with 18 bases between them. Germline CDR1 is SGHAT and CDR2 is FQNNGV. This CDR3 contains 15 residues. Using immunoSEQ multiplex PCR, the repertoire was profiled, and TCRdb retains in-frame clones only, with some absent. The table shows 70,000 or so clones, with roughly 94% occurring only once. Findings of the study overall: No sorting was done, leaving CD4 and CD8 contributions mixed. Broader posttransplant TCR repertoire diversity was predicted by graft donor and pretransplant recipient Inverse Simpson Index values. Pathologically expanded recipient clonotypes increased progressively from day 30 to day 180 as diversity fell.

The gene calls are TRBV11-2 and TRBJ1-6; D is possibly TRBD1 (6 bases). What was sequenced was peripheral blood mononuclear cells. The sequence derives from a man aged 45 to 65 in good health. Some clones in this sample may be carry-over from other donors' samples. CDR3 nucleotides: TGTGCCACGGCCGGGACACGGACCGATAATTCACCCCTCCACTTT. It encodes CATAGTRTDNSPLHF.